Listed below are T cell receptor beta chains from one sample, sequenced in a study of cytomegalovirus exposure and HLA in healthy donors. Produced via immunoSEQ multiplex PCR; TCRdb's table is partial and in-frame only. Of tens of thousands of clones detected, around 78% appear once; the ten largest clones hold roughly 1.5%. The source material was PBMCs. Source of these receptors: a female donor in good health and CMV-seronegative. Both conserved end residues are part of each CDR3. The D gene is left open where the match is weak. The size of a clone is reported for some rows only, either as once, few or many, or as a class for expanded clones.

D	V	size	length	J	DNA	CDR3
.	TRBV18	.	13	TRBJ1-5	TGTGCCAGCTCACCCGACAGCGATGGGCCCCAGCATTTT	CASSPDSDGPQHF
.	TRBV11-1	.	15	TRBJ2-1	TGTGCCAGCAGCCTTCGGCGGAGCTCCTACAATGAGCAGTTCTTC	CASSLRRSSYNEQFF
TRBD1	TRBV19	.	15	TRBJ2-7	TGTGCCACAAAGGGGACAGGGGGAAACTCCTACGAGCAGTACTTC	CATKGTGGNSYEQYF
.	TRBV25-1	.	16	TRBJ2-1	TGTGCCAGCAGTGAATATTCGGGACGGGGGATGCATCGGCAGTTCTTC	CASSEYSGRGMHRQFF
.	TRBV5-1	.	12	TRBJ1-1	TGCGCCAGTGGGGGGTCAGATGCTGAAGCTTTCTTT	CASGGSDAEAFF
.	TRBV4-3	.	18	TRBJ2-4	TGCGCCAGCAGCCCCTACGACGCGGCTAGCCGAAGCAAAAACATTCAGTACTTC	CASSPYDAASRSKNIQYF
TRBD1	TRBV27	.	14	TRBJ1-1	TGTGCCAGCAGTTATGGACAGGGAAGTGGGGAAGCTTTCTTT	CASSYGQGSGEAFF
TRBD2	TRBV6-1	.	17	TRBJ2-1	TGTGCCAGCAGTGAATTTAGGAGCGGGGGGCCCTACAATGAGCAGTTCTTC	CASSEFRSGGPYNEQFF
.	TRBV18	.	19	TRBJ2-7	TGTGCCAGCTCACCCACCAGAAGGGGCAGGGGTCACCTCTCCTACGAGCAGTACTTC	CASSPTRRGRGHLSYEQYF
.	TRBV5-1	.	13	TRBJ2-3	TGCGCCAGCAGCTCACTATACACAGATACGCAGTATTTT	CASSSLYTDTQYF
.	TRBV7-2	.	14	TRBJ1-2	TGTGCCAGCAGCTTAGGACGGGGGGGCTATGGCTACACCTTC	CASSLGRGGYGYTF
.	TRBV4-1	.	15	TRBJ2-7	TGCGCCAGCAGCCAAGAGGCAGGCAACTCCTACGAGCAGTACTTC	CASSQEAGNSYEQYF
.	TRBV11-3	.	13	TRBJ1-2	TGTGCCAGCAGCTCCAGGGCTAACTATGGCTACACCTTC	CASSSRANYGYTF
.	TRBV18	.	18	TRBJ2-3	TGTGCCAGCTCACTTTGGGACACCCGGGCAGACCCCCGGGATACGCAGTATTTT	CASSLWDTRADPRDTQYF
.	TRBV6-5	.	14	TRBJ2-7	TGTGCCAGCAGTCTCACAGATCTGGGTGGCGAGCAGTACTTC	CASSLTDLGGEQYF
.	TRBV30	.	14	TRBJ2-5	TGTGCCTGGAGTGTTCGGGAAGGGCAAGAGACCCAGTACTTC	CAWSVREGQETQYF
TRBD1	TRBV4-1	.	14	TRBJ1-5	TGCGCCAGCAGCCAAGCAGGGGGAAATCAGCCCCAGCATTTT	CASSQAGGNQPQHF
.	TRBV2	.	11	TRBJ2-5	TGTGCCAGCAGCCCTCAAGAGACCCAGTACTTC	CASSPQETQYF
.	TRBV5-6	.	18	TRBJ2-6	TGTGCCAGCAGCTTCCTCGCAGGGGGAGGACCTGGGGCCAACGTCCTGACTTTC	CASSFLAGGGPGANVLTF
.	TRBV19	few	15	TRBJ1-2	TGTGCCAGTATTCAGCCCGGAGGGGACTTCTATGGCTACACCTTC	CASIQPGGDFYGYTF
.	TRBV6-1	.	19	TRBJ2-6	TGTGCCAGCAGTGGCCAGGGCGGACAGAGGCTCTCTGGGGCCAACGTCCTGACTTTC	CASSGQGGQRLSGANVLTF
.	TRBV25-1	.	13	TRBJ2-1	TGTGCCATTTCGAGCGGGCCAAGAAATGAGCAGTTCTTC	CAISSGPRNEQFF
TRBD1	TRBV5-1	.	14	TRBJ2-5	TGCGCCAGCGAGACAGGGGGCGGGCAAGAGACCCAGTACTTC	CASETGGGQETQYF
TRBD1	TRBV4-1	.	17	TRBJ1-5	TGCGCCAGCAGCCAAGAGGTAACAGGGGATAGCAATCAGCCCCAGCATTTT	CASSQEVTGDSNQPQHF
.	TRBV14	.	16	TRBJ1-1	TGTGCCAGCAGCCAGTTTACAGGGCCTTTGAACACTGAAGCTTTCTTT	CASSQFTGPLNTEAFF
.	TRBV28	.	13	TRBJ1-1	TGTGCCAGCAGTCTGCGACAGGCCGTGAAAGCTTTCTTT	CASSLRQAVKAFF
.	TRBV2	.	15	TRBJ2-7	TGTGCCAGCAGTGAAAACGGGACACCGACCTACGAGCAGTACTTC	CASSENGTPTYEQYF
.	TRBV11-2	.	15	TRBJ1-2	TGTGCCAGCAGCCCCCGGGAGGGGGAGGACTATGGCTACACCTTC	CASSPREGEDYGYTF
.	TRBV19	.	11	TRBJ1-1	TGTGCCAGTACTAGGAACACTGAAGCTTTCTTT	CASTRNTEAFF
TRBD1	TRBV29-1	.	13	TRBJ1-2	TGCAGCGGTGGGACAGGCAAGGCGGATGGCTACACCTTC	CSGGTGKADGYTF
.	TRBV28	once	17	TRBJ1-3	TGTGCCAGCAGTTTATTAGGGGTACCCCACTCTGGAAACACCATATATTTT	CASSLLGVPHSGNTIYF
.	TRBV7-7	once	15	TRBJ2-5	TGTGCTAGCAGCCCCGCGGGATGGCAATCCGAGACCCAGTACTTC	CASSPAGWQSETQYF
.	TRBV15	.	16	TRBJ1-6	TGTGCCACCAGCAGAGGACCGAGCCCGGCGGATTCACCCCTCCACTTT	CATSRGPSPADSPLHF
.	TRBV29-1	.	15	TRBJ2-4	TGCAGCGTTGATTACCTCGGAATCGGCGAGGACATTCAGTACTTC	CSVDYLGIGEDIQYF
TRBD1	TRBV19	.	17	TRBJ1-2	TGTGCCAGTAGTATAGAGAAAATTCAGGGGGCCGGGAATGGCTACACCTTC	CASSIEKIQGAGNGYTF
.	TRBV11-3	.	14	TRBJ2-4	TGTGCCAGCAGCTTAGACGGCTCAGGGGGGCTCCAGTACTTC	CASSLDGSGGLQYF
.	TRBV7-2	few	13	TRBJ1-6	TGTGCCAGCAGCTTAGGTCCTTCCTCACCCCTCCACTTT	CASSLGPSSPLHF
.	TRBV4-1	.	15	TRBJ2-5	TGCGCCAGCAGCCAAATCGGCGGGGGCACAGAGACCCAGTACTTC	CASSQIGGGTETQYF
.	TRBV6-1	.	13	TRBJ1-4	TGTGCCAGCGAGGTGACAGAGAATGAAAAACTGTTTTTT	CASEVTENEKLFF
TRBD1	TRBV11-2	.	17	TRBJ1-1	TGTGCCAGCAGTCCCCATCCCGGGACAGGGCCCGGCACTGAAGCTTTCTTT	CASSPHPGTGPGTEAFF
TRBD1	TRBV5-4	.	13	TRBJ2-5	TGTGCCAGCAGCCGGACAGGGTTGGAGACCCAGTACTTC	CASSRTGLETQYF
TRBD2	TRBV7-3	.	15	TRBJ2-1	TGTGCCAGCAGCCAGACCGGGACTAGAAGCAATGAGCAGTTCTTC	CASSQTGTRSNEQFF
TRBD1	TRBV10-3	.	13	TRBJ2-1	TGTGCCATCAGCTTTGGGACAGGCAATGAGCAGTTCTTC	CAISFGTGNEQFF
TRBD1	TRBV4-1	once	15	TRBJ2-7	TGCGCCAGCAGCCATGCCAGGGGGAGCTCCTACGAGCAGTACTTC	CASSHARGSSYEQYF
TRBD1	TRBV20-1	.	10	TRBJ2-1	TGCAGTGCTTACAGGGGATGGCAGTTCTTC	CSAYRGWQFF
TRBD1	TRBV6-5	.	15	TRBJ2-2	TGTGCCAGCAGTCCCGGGACAGGGGACACCGGGGAGCTGTTTTTT	CASSPGTGDTGELFF
.	TRBV5-6	few	13	TRBJ1-1	TGTGCCAGCAGCTTGTTTGGGGCCACTGAAGCTTTCTTT	CASSLFGATEAFF
TRBD1	TRBV11-2	.	14	TRBJ1-6	TGTGCCAGCAGCATACAGGGGGGCAATTCACCCCTCCACTTT	CASSIQGGNSPLHF
.	TRBV5-6	.	13	TRBJ2-1	TGTGCCAGCAGCCTTGAGGCTCGTGGGAGGCAGTTCTTC	CASSLEARGRQFF
.	TRBV18	.	11	TRBJ2-1	TGTGCCAGCGCGCAGGATGACGAGCAGTTCTTC	CASAQDDEQFF
.	TRBV4-1	.	16	TRBJ2-5	TGCGCCAGCAGCCAAGATTGGGGGGGCATCACAGAGACCCAGTACTTC	CASSQDWGGITETQYF
.	TRBV18	.	15	TRBJ1-6	TGTGCCAGCTCACTCGGACGGGACTATAATTCACCCCTCCACTTT	CASSLGRDYNSPLHF
TRBD1	TRBV14	.	13	TRBJ1-2	TGTGCCAGCAGCCCGGGACAGTCCTATGGCTACACCTTC	CASSPGQSYGYTF